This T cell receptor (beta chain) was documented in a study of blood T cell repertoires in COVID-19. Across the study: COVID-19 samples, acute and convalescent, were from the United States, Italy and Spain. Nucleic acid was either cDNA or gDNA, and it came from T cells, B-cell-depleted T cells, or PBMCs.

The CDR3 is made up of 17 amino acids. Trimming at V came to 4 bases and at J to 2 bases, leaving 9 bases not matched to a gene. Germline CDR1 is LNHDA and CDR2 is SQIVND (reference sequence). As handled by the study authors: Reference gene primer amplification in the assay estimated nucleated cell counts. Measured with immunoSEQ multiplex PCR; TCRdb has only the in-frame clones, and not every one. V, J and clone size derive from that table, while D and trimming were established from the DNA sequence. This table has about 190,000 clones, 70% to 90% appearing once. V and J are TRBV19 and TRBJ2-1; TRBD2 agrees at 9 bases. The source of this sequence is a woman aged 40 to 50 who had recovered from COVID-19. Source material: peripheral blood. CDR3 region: CASSRVAGDLTYNEQFF. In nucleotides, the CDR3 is TGTGCCAGTAGTAGGGTAGCGGGAGATTTAACCTACAATGAGCAGTTCTTC.